Each of the 13 T cell receptor beta chains below was sequenced from the same sample in a study of blood T cell repertoires in COVID-19. Some clones are missing from TCRdb's copy, which holds only in-frame ones; the method was immunoSEQ multiplex PCR. The sample contains 250,000 to 300,000 clones, approximately 86% of which appear only once. Sequencing used peripheral blood. These receptors all come from a man aged 25 to 40 with active or convalescent COVID-19.

This clone showed up just a few times. This chain connects TRBV12-2 to TRBJ2-7; the table's TRBD2 call for D was not verified on the DNA. TRBV12-2 is classified as a pseudogene. The CDR3 runs 16 residues. The CDR3 here is CASRRGLWLRVYEQYF. The DNA of the CDR3 is TGTGCAAGTCGCAGAGGTCTTTGGTTGCGCGTCTACGAGCAGTACTTC.

This clone has only a few counts. The V gene is TRBV19, the J gene TRBJ1-2; 8 bases agree with TRBD1. V shed 7 bases, J shed 8 bases, and the junction held 21 bases outside the gene matches. CDR1 is LNHDA and CDR2 is SQIVND in the germline V gene (reference sequence). The CDR3 is 17 amino acids. Here the CDR3 DNA reads TGTGCCAGTACCCCCTCTGTAGGACAGGGAGGCGGGGACGGCTACACCTTC. It specifies CASTPSVGQGGGDGYTF.

This chain uses TRBV19 with TRBJ2-2, with D perhaps matching TRBD2 (7 bases). The germline V and J ends were trimmed by 1 base and 4 bases, with 16 bases remaining between them. The germline CDR1 and CDR2 sequences are LNHDA and SQIVND (reference sequence). The CDR3 runs to 17 residues. CDR3 loop: CASSIGEAGAITGELFF. CDR3 nucleotides: TGTGCCAGTAGTATAGGGGAGGCGGGGGCCATCACCGGGGAGCTGTTTTTT.

This clone was seen more than once but under ten times. The rearrangement uses TRBV19 and TRBJ1-1; 9 positions match TRBD1. Germline CDR1 is LNHDA and CDR2 is SQIVND (reference sequence). The CDR3 is 13 amino acids. The J segment lost 1 base and the V segment lost 8 bases, leaving 2 bases of the junction unmatched. CDR3 sequence reads: CASGTGPNTEAFF. The CDR3 DNA reads as TGTGCCAGTGGGACAGGGCCGAACACTGAAGCTTTCTTT. Using reference TRBV19 and TRBJ1-1 for the parts outside the CDR3, the full variable domain is DGGITQSPKYLFRKEGQNVTLSCEQNLNHDAMYWYRQDPGQGLRLIYYSQIVNDFQKGDIAEGYSVSREKKESFPLTVTSAQKNPTAFYLCASGTGPNTEAFFGQGTRLTVV.

Only one count was recorded for this clone. The chain links TRBV2 to TRBJ2-7; 9 bases agree with TRBD1. This CDR3 is built from 14 residues. The germline V gene encodes CDR1 SNHLY and CDR2 FYNNEI. V was clipped by 7 bases and J by 2 bases; unmatched bases: 6. The CDR3 loop reads CASTLGQGPYEQYF. CDR3 sequence (DNA): TGTGCCAGCACATTGGGACAGGGCCCCTACGAGCAGTACTTC.

The chain joins TRBV4-1 to TRBJ1-4; 8 bases align to TRBD1. Germline trimming cut 4 bases from V and 8 bases from J; bases unmatched to any gene: 9. The CDR3 covers 15 residues. Germline assignment: CDR1 MGHRA and CDR2 YSYEKL. The CDR3 sequence is CASSPRQGRKEKLFF. In nucleotides, the CDR3 is TGCGCCAGCAGCCCGAGACAGGGGCGAAAGGAAAAACTGTTTTTT.

The chain links TRBV2 to TRBJ2-3; 11 bases are a match to TRBD2. The V segment lost 9 bases and the J segment 4 bases; nucleotides outside the gene matches: 9. Germline loops: CDR1 SNHLY, CDR2 FYNNEI. The CDR3 totals 15 residues. The CDR3 nucleotides are TGTGCCAGTGAAGCTGGTAGCGGGGGGGCAGATACGCAGTATTTT. Its protein is CASEAGSGGADTQYF. Full variable domain (remainder filled in from reference TRBV2 and TRBJ2-3): EPEVTQTPSHQVTQMGQEVILRCVPISNHLYFYWYRQILGQKVEFLVSFYNNEISEKSEIFDDQFSVERPDGSNFTLKIRSTKLEDSAMYFCASEAGSGGADTQYFGPGTRLTVL.

The V gene is TRBV27, the J gene TRBJ1-1; D possibly corresponds to TRBD1 (6 bases). The germline V and J ends were trimmed by 3 bases and 3 bases, with 11 bases remaining between them. The CDR3 is 14 amino acids. The germline gives CDR1 MNHEY, CDR2 SMNVEV (reference sequence). The CDR3 here is CASSFRQGYTEAFF. The CDR3 DNA sequence: TGTGCCAGCAGTTTCCGGCAGGGGTACACTGAAGCTTTCTTT.

This chain uses TRBV9 with TRBJ1-1; 9 bases fit TRBD1. Per the germline V gene, CDR1 is SGDLS and CDR2 is YYNGEE. The CDR3 totals 14 residues. The ends lost 0 bases at V and 12 bases at J; junction bases unmatched: 9. DNA for the CDR3: TGTGCCAGCAGCGTAGATGGCGGACAGGGGACGTCTTTCTTT. Its translation: CASSVDGGQGTSFF. Combining the CDR3 with reference TRBV9 and TRBJ1-1 gives the whole variable domain DSGVTQTPKHLITATGQRVTLRCSPRSGDLSVYWYQQSLDQGLQFLIQYYNGEERAKGNILERFSAQQFPDLHSELNLSSLELGDSALYFCASSVDGGQGTSFFGQGTRLTVV.

This clone has only a few counts. The chain combines TRBV30 with TRBJ2-3; 13 bases agree with TRBD2. Losses at the gene ends were 3 bases for V and 5 bases for J; bases not matched to a gene: 17. The CDR3 length is 19 residues. Germline V gene lookup returns CDR1 GTSNPN and CDR2 SVGIG (reference sequence). For the CDR3, the DNA is TGTGCCTGGAGCAGACTAACCCCCGGACTAGCGGGGGAATTAGATACGCAGTATTTT. It encodes CAWSRLTPGLAGELDTQYF.

The V call is TRBV18, the J call TRBJ1-2, with D possibly matching TRBD1 (6 bases). The V gene's germline CDR1 is KGHSH and CDR2 LQKENI. The CDR3 has 20 residues. V was cut by 3 bases and J by 0 bases, with 26 bases left in between. CDR3: CASSPGIFDRPSDTNYGYTF. DNA for the CDR3: TGTGCCAGCTCACCGGGTATTTTCGACAGGCCCTCGGATACTAACTATGGCTACACCTTC.

The sample holds a few counts of this clone. V usage is TRBV5-1 and J usage is TRBJ2-7; a weak D match, TRBD1 (5 bases). The CDR3 spans 14 residues. From germline, CDR1 is SGHRS and CDR2 YFSETQ. Trimming took off 0 bases at V and 0 bases at J, with 7 bases between the two ends. The CDR3 DNA reads TGCGCCAGCAGCTTGGGACAGCCCTCCTACGAGCAGTACTTC. Amino acid sequence: CASSLGQPSYEQYF.

The V call is TRBV7-9, the J call TRBJ2-1; 9 bases are shared with TRBD2. Germline-derived CDR1 and CDR2 are SEHNR and FQNEAQ (reference sequence). CDR3 length equals 14 residues. Trimming removed 5 bases from V and 4 bases from J; junction bases left unmatched: 3. The CDR3 here is CASSPGLAYNEQFF. The CDR3 DNA reads as TGTGCCAGCAGCCCGGGACTAGCATACAATGAGCAGTTCTTC.